This T cell receptor (beta chain) was profiled in a study of T cell responses to AZD1222 COVID-19 vaccine. TCRdb's copy holds only in-frame clones and misses some; the assay was immunoSEQ multiplex PCR. The data contain around 140,000 clones, roughly 88% of them singletons. Per the germline V gene, CDR1 is MNHEY and CDR2 is SVGAGI. The CDR3 consists of 13 residues. V was pared by 5 bases and J by 4 bases, with 2 bases of the junction left unmatched. This sequence was found in an adult in good health. The V and J genes are TRBV6-5 and TRBJ1-5; 7 positions match TRBD1. Material: peripheral blood, obtained on day 0 of AZD1222 vaccination. Written as DNA, the CDR3 is TGTGCCAGCAGTCTACAGGGGAATCAGCCCCAGCATTTT. Encoded protein: CASSLQGNQPQHF.